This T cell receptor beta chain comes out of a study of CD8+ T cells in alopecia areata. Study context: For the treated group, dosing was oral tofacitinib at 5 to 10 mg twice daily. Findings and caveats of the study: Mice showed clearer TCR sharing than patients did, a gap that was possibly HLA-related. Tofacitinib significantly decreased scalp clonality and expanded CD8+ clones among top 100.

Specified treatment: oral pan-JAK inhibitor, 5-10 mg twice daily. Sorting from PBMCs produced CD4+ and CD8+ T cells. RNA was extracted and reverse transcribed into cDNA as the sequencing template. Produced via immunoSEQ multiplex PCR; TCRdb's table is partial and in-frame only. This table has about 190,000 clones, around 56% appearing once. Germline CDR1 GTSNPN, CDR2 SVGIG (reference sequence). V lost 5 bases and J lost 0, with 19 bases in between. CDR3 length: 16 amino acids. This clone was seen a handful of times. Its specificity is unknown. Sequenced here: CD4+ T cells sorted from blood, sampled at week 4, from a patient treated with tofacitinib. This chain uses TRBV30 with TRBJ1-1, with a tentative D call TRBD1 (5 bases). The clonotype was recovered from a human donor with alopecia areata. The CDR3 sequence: CAWRLFGGFVNTEAFF. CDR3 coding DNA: TGTGCCTGGCGTCTATTCGGGGGGTTCGTGAACACTGAAGCTTTCTTT.